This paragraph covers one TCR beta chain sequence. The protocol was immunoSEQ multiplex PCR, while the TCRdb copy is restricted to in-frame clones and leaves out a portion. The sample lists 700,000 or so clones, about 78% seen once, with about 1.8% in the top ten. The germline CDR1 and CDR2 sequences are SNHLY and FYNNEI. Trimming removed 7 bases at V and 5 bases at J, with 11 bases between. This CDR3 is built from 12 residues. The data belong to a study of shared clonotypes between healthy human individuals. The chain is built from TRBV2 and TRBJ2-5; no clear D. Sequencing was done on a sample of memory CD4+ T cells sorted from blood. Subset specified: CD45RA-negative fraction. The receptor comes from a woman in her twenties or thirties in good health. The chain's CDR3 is CASNSLLETQYF. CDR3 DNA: TGTGCCAGCAATTCTCTCCTCGAGACCCAGTACTTC.